This entry describes one T cell receptor beta chain. No antigen is known for it. A read error may account for a junction end that differs from germline. This entry is derived from a study of blood T cells in healthy people across ages. Whole-study results and caveats: From one million sequenced T cells, diversity estimates were lower bounds. In these data, TCR beta diversity tracked strongly with naive T cell percentage. Donors of long life had a larger count of naive CD4+ cells and greater diversity than aged donors. Unknown CMV status may confound age-related changes in expanded clones.

The CDR3 is made up of 13 amino acids. Germline-derived CDR1 and CDR2 are DFQATT and SNEGSKA (reference sequence). Then a second PCR, running about 6 to 11 cycles, was carried out with a sample-barcoded 5' primer and a J-beta primer mix. Each CDR3 protein gets one entry after TCRdb re-called the 5' RACE reads with MiXCR. The sample lists roughly 1,500,000 distinct CDR3 sequences, roughly 40% seen once, with 7% to 9% in the top ten. Source material: blood. This receptor was identified in a young woman in good health. The chain uses TRBV20-1 and TRBJ2-7; 10 bases map to TRBD2. This CDR3 is CSDRLAGYNEQYF. CDR3 coding DNA: TGCAGTGATAGACTAGCGGGCTACAATGAGCAGTACTTC.